Listed below are T cell receptor beta chains from one sample, sequenced in a study of blood T cell repertoires in COVID-19. Some clones are missing from TCRdb's copy, which holds only in-frame ones; the method was immunoSEQ multiplex PCR. The sample has around 280,000 clones, more than 75% seen once. The sequencing input was peripheral blood. The receptors come from a woman younger than 45 who had recovered from COVID-19. Both conserved end residues are part of each CDR3. Fields, in order: D gene, J gene, clone size, V gene, CDR3 protein, CDR3 DNA. D genes are given only for firm matches. The size entry is marked missing in some rows and otherwise reads once, few, many or a size class.

d_call: TRBD2
j_call: TRBJ2-2
clone_size: -
v_call: TRBV7-2
cdr3_aa: CASSLGPQRGGHSGELFF
cdr3_nt: TGTGCCAGCAGCTTAGGTCCCCAGCGGGGGGGCCATAGCGGGGAGCTGTTTTTT

d_call: TRBD2
j_call: TRBJ2-3
clone_size: -
v_call: TRBV11-2
cdr3_aa: CASSLIAGLSTDTQYF
cdr3_nt: TGTGCCAGCAGCCTAATAGCGGGGCTAAGCACAGATACGCAGTATTTT

d_call: TRBD2
j_call: TRBJ2-7
clone_size: once
v_call: TRBV4-3
cdr3_aa: CASRYTGLSPYEQYF
cdr3_nt: TGCGCCAGCAGGTATACGGGACTATCACCCTACGAGCAGTACTTC

d_call: -
j_call: TRBJ1-1
clone_size: -
v_call: TRBV5-1
cdr3_aa: CASSLPGMNTEAFF
cdr3_nt: TGCGCCAGCAGCTTGCCGGGGATGAACACTGAAGCTTTCTTT

d_call: TRBD1
j_call: TRBJ1-1
clone_size: -
v_call: TRBV5-5
cdr3_aa: CASSRGTGGQNTEAFF
cdr3_nt: TGTGCCAGCAGCCGCGGGACAGGGGGCCAGAACACTGAAGCTTTCTTT

d_call: TRBD1
j_call: TRBJ1-3
clone_size: -
v_call: TRBV5-1
cdr3_aa: CASSSNRGQGNTIYF
cdr3_nt: TGCGCCAGCAGCTCTAACAGGGGGCAGGGAAACACCATATATTTT

d_call: TRBD1
j_call: TRBJ1-1
clone_size: -
v_call: TRBV19
cdr3_aa: CATQTGGANTEAFF
cdr3_nt: TGTGCCACCCAGACAGGGGGCGCGAACACTGAAGCTTTCTTT

d_call: TRBD2
j_call: TRBJ2-2
clone_size: once
v_call: TRBV7-3
cdr3_aa: CASSLSGTKNTGELFF
cdr3_nt: TGTGCCAGCAGCTTGTCCGGGACTAAGAACACCGGGGAGCTGTTTTTT

d_call: TRBD1
j_call: TRBJ2-5
clone_size: -
v_call: TRBV30
cdr3_aa: CAWSVQGETQYF
cdr3_nt: TGTGCCTGGAGTGTACAGGGGGAGACCCAGTACTTC

d_call: TRBD1
j_call: TRBJ2-7
clone_size: -
v_call: TRBV3-1/TRBV3-2
cdr3_aa: CASSLRDRGRGEQYF
cdr3_nt: TGTGCCAGCAGCCTTAGGGACAGGGGGCGCGGTGAGCAGTACTTC

d_call: TRBD2
j_call: TRBJ2-1
clone_size: -
v_call: TRBV6-5
cdr3_aa: CASSYRGVDEQFF
cdr3_nt: TGTGCCAGCAGTTACCGGGGGGTCGATGAGCAGTTCTTC

d_call: -
j_call: TRBJ2-2
clone_size: -
v_call: TRBV2
cdr3_aa: CASMRGPGGSGELFF
cdr3_nt: TGTGCCAGCATGCGAGGGCCGGGCGGTAGCGGGGAGCTGTTTTTT

d_call: TRBD2
j_call: TRBJ2-1
clone_size: once
v_call: TRBV7-3
cdr3_aa: CASSLGLAGTYNEQFF
cdr3_nt: TGTGCCAGCAGCTTAGGACTAGCGGGGACCTACAATGAGCAGTTCTTC

d_call: -
j_call: TRBJ2-7
clone_size: -
v_call: TRBV10-3
cdr3_aa: CAISGSGEQYF
cdr3_nt: TGTGCCATCAGTGGCTCGGGAGAGCAGTACTTC

d_call: -
j_call: TRBJ1-2
clone_size: -
v_call: TRBV3-1/TRBV3-2
cdr3_aa: CASSQTRALGYTF
cdr3_nt: TGTGCCAGCAGCCAGACGCGGGCTTTGGGCTACACCTTC

d_call: TRBD1
j_call: TRBJ2-2
clone_size: few
v_call: TRBV6-1
cdr3_aa: CASSDPGTGNTGELFF
cdr3_nt: TGTGCCAGCAGTGACCCCGGGACAGGGAACACCGGGGAGCTGTTTTTT

d_call: -
j_call: TRBJ2-5
clone_size: -
v_call: TRBV18
cdr3_aa: CASSQETQYF
cdr3_nt: TGTGCCAGCTCTCAGGAGACCCAGTACTTC

d_call: -
j_call: TRBJ1-2
clone_size: -
v_call: TRBV28
cdr3_aa: CASGQGIINYGYTF
cdr3_nt: TGTGCCAGCGGCCAGGGGATCATTAACTATGGCTACACCTTC

d_call: -
j_call: TRBJ2-1
clone_size: -
v_call: TRBV19
cdr3_aa: CASSIEVGALYNEQFF
cdr3_nt: TGTGCCAGTAGTATAGAGGTAGGGGCCCTCTACAATGAGCAGTTCTTC

d_call: -
j_call: TRBJ1-2
clone_size: -
v_call: TRBV15
cdr3_aa: CATSERFRGDYGYTF
cdr3_nt: TGTGCCACCAGCGAAAGGTTCAGGGGCGACTATGGCTACACCTTC

d_call: TRBD1
j_call: TRBJ1-2
clone_size: -
v_call: TRBV6-5
cdr3_aa: CASRLTGGGEGYTF
cdr3_nt: TGTGCCAGCAGGTTGACAGGGGGCGGAGAAGGCTACACCTTC

d_call: -
j_call: TRBJ2-1
clone_size: -
v_call: TRBV4-2
cdr3_aa: CASSQIPRDEQFF
cdr3_nt: TGTGCCAGCAGCCAGATTCCCCGGGATGAGCAGTTCTTC

d_call: -
j_call: TRBJ2-3
clone_size: -
v_call: TRBV5-1
cdr3_aa: CASSLYRVSDTQYF
cdr3_nt: TGCGCCAGCAGCTTGTACAGGGTCTCAGATACGCAGTATTTT

d_call: TRBD2
j_call: TRBJ2-7
clone_size: few
v_call: TRBV7-2
cdr3_aa: CASSFRAGGVYEQYF
cdr3_nt: TGTGCCAGCAGCTTTCGAGCGGGGGGGGTCTACGAGCAGTACTTC

d_call: TRBD1
j_call: TRBJ1-5
clone_size: -
v_call: TRBV19
cdr3_aa: CASRGTGGGLNNQPQHF
cdr3_nt: TGTGCCAGTAGAGGGACAGGGGGCGGGTTGAACAATCAGCCCCAGCATTTT

d_call: TRBD2
j_call: TRBJ2-1
clone_size: -
v_call: TRBV24-1
cdr3_aa: CATSGRLAGENEQFF
cdr3_nt: TGTGCCACCAGTGGCCGACTAGCGGGAGAAAATGAGCAGTTCTTC

d_call: TRBD1
j_call: TRBJ2-1
clone_size: -
v_call: TRBV7-2
cdr3_aa: CASSLRTGGGNEQFF
cdr3_nt: TGTGCCAGCAGCTTAAGGACAGGGGGAGGGAATGAGCAGTTCTTC

d_call: -
j_call: TRBJ2-3
clone_size: -
v_call: TRBV7-8
cdr3_aa: CASSSPGTPSTDTQYF
cdr3_nt: TGTGCCAGCAGTTCACCCGGGACACCTTCCACAGATACGCAGTATTTT

d_call: TRBD1
j_call: TRBJ1-5
clone_size: -
v_call: TRBV19
cdr3_aa: CASSIGQGNQPQHF
cdr3_nt: TGTGCCAGTAGTATAGGACAGGGAAATCAGCCCCAGCATTTT

d_call: -
j_call: TRBJ2-7
clone_size: -
v_call: TRBV27
cdr3_aa: CASSPGTGTSYEQYF
cdr3_nt: TGTGCCAGCAGTCCCGGGACAGGGACTAGCTACGAGCAGTACTTC

d_call: TRBD1
j_call: TRBJ2-2
clone_size: -
v_call: TRBV19
cdr3_aa: CASSTGQGTTGELFF
cdr3_nt: TGTGCCAGTAGTACAGGACAGGGGACAACCGGGGAGCTGTTTTTT

d_call: TRBD2
j_call: TRBJ2-1
clone_size: -
v_call: TRBV5-1
cdr3_aa: CASSLTSGYNEQFF
cdr3_nt: TGCGCCAGCAGCTTGACTAGCGGGTACAATGAGCAGTTCTTC

d_call: TRBD2
j_call: TRBJ2-7
clone_size: -
v_call: TRBV2
cdr3_aa: CASTAGGFVDEQYF
cdr3_nt: TGTGCCAGCACCGCGGGAGGGTTTGTTGACGAGCAGTACTTC

d_call: TRBD1
j_call: TRBJ2-1
clone_size: -
v_call: TRBV6-2/TRBV6-3
cdr3_aa: CASSSVPGQGRVQFF
cdr3_nt: TGTGCCAGCAGTTCCGTCCCGGGACAGGGGAGGGTTCAGTTCTTC

d_call: TRBD2
j_call: TRBJ2-2
clone_size: few
v_call: TRBV4-1
cdr3_aa: CASSFRAGSGSGELFF
cdr3_nt: TGCGCCAGCAGCTTCAGGGCGGGCAGCGGGAGCGGGGAGCTGTTTTTT

d_call: -
j_call: TRBJ1-2
clone_size: -
v_call: TRBV6-2/TRBV6-3
cdr3_aa: CASSPGGRGEGGYTF
cdr3_nt: TGTGCCAGCAGTCCGGGCGGCAGGGGCGAAGGTGGCTACACCTTC

d_call: -
j_call: TRBJ1-3
clone_size: -
v_call: TRBV10-3
cdr3_aa: CAISTILSGNTIYF
cdr3_nt: TGTGCCATCAGCACAATCCTCTCTGGAAACACCATATATTTT

d_call: TRBD1
j_call: TRBJ1-1
clone_size: -
v_call: TRBV12-5
cdr3_aa: CASGLQGVAEAFF
cdr3_nt: TGTGCTAGTGGTCTACAGGGGGTTGCTGAAGCTTTCTTT

d_call: -
j_call: TRBJ2-5
clone_size: -
v_call: TRBV10-2
cdr3_aa: CASSEGGTETQYF
cdr3_nt: TGCGCCAGCAGTGAGGGAGGGACAGAGACCCAGTACTTC

d_call: -
j_call: TRBJ2-1
clone_size: -
v_call: TRBV7-8
cdr3_aa: CASSLGRGQKQFF
cdr3_nt: TGTGCCAGCAGCTTAGGGCGGGGGCAGAAGCAGTTCTTC

d_call: TRBD1
j_call: TRBJ1-5
clone_size: -
v_call: TRBV2
cdr3_aa: CASGRQRDSRGNSNQPQHF
cdr3_nt: TGTGCCAGCGGCCGGCAACGGGACAGTAGGGGGAACAGCAATCAGCCCCAGCATTTT

d_call: TRBD1
j_call: TRBJ1-1
clone_size: -
v_call: TRBV12-3/TRBV12-4
cdr3_aa: CASSTGQITEAFF
cdr3_nt: TGTGCCAGCAGTACGGGACAGATCACTGAAGCTTTCTTT

d_call: -
j_call: TRBJ2-5
clone_size: -
v_call: TRBV20-1
cdr3_aa: CSASGEETQYF
cdr3_nt: TGCAGTGCTAGCGGGGAGGAGACCCAGTACTTC

d_call: TRBD1
j_call: TRBJ1-4
clone_size: few
v_call: TRBV27
cdr3_aa: CASSRIYRGDEKLFF
cdr3_nt: TGTGCCAGCAGTCGAATATACAGGGGGGACGAAAAACTGTTTTTT

d_call: -
j_call: TRBJ1-3
clone_size: many
v_call: TRBV7-9
cdr3_aa: CASSLAGQYSGNTIYF
cdr3_nt: TGTGCCAGCAGCCTAGCGGGGCAATACTCTGGAAACACCATATATTTT

d_call: -
j_call: TRBJ2-1
clone_size: -
v_call: TRBV5-1
cdr3_aa: CASSLGVPGYNEQFF
cdr3_nt: TGCGCCAGCAGCCTGGGGGTCCCGGGGTACAATGAGCAGTTCTTC

d_call: -
j_call: TRBJ2-7
clone_size: -
v_call: TRBV19
cdr3_aa: CASSASGSGGYEQYF
cdr3_nt: TGTGCCAGTAGTGCCTCGGGGAGCGGAGGCTACGAGCAGTACTTC

d_call: TRBD1
j_call: TRBJ2-5
clone_size: -
v_call: TRBV29-1
cdr3_aa: CSVGRTGETQYF
cdr3_nt: TGCAGCGTTGGTAGGACAGGAGAGACCCAGTACTTC

d_call: -
j_call: TRBJ1-1
clone_size: -
v_call: TRBV20-1
cdr3_aa: CSASDLGGPSEAFF
cdr3_nt: TGCAGTGCTAGTGACCTGGGAGGGCCGAGTGAAGCTTTCTTT